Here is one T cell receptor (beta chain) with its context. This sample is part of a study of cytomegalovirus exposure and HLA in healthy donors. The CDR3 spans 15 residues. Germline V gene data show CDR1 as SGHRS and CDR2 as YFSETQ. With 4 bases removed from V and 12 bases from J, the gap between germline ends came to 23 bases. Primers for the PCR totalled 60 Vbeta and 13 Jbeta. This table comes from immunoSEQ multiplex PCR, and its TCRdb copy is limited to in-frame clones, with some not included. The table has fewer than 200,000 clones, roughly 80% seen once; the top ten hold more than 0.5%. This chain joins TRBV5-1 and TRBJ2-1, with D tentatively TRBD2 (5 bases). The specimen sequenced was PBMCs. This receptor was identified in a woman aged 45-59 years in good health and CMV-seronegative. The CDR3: CASSPTGVGFFGQFF. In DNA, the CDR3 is TGCGCCAGCAGCCCAACCGGGGTAGGGTTCTTTGGGCAGTTCTTC. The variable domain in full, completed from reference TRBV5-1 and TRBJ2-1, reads KAGVTQTPRYLIKTRGQQVTLSCSPISGHRSVSWYQQTPGQGLQFLFEYFSETQRNKGNFPGRFSGRQFSNSRSEMNVSTLELGDSALYLCASSPTGVGFFGQFFGPGTRLTVL.